The following is a T cell receptor (beta chain) sequence with its context. Its cognate antigen is unknown. A much larger clone differs from this one at a single base, so this may be a read error. Per the germline V gene, CDR1 is MGHRA and CDR2 is YSYEKL. Trimming took off 5 bases at V and 4 bases at J, with 11 bases between the two ends. The CDR3 covers 13 residues. This sample was taken from a study of T-cell reconstitution after alpha-beta-depleted transplantation in children. Study-wide results and caveats: After transplant, high TCRbeta diversity at day 60 in some patients arose from surviving recipient T cells and thymic progenitors. T-cell counts and diversity were attributed mostly to newly produced T cells one year after transplant. Two months or so post-transplant, alpha-beta T cells reportedly derived from several hundred expanded graft clones.

Unique molecular identifiers were incorporated into the prepared TCRbeta library. TCRdb ran MiXCR on the PCR reads and lists one entry per CDR3 protein. The sample includes fewer than 350,000 distinct CDR3 sequences, around 9.1% of them seen just once. Sequences were derived from PBMCs, sampled before TCRalphabeta/CD19-depleted stem cell transplant. This receptor was identified in a boy in the first two years of life with acute myeloid leukemia, due to receive a stem cell transplant. The chain links TRBV4-1 to TRBJ1-1; tentative D call: TRBD1 (5 bases). As DNA, the CDR3 is TGCGCCAGCAGCAAATCCAGGGTCACTGAAGCTTTCTTT. It is translated as CASSKSRVTEAFF.